This T cell receptor beta chain was recorded in a study of T cell responses to AZD1222 COVID-19 vaccine. Across the whole study: Timing groups of about 4 and about 12 weeks for second doses were pooled.

Broader study findings: CD4 TCRs covered the whole spike, strongest at regions 160-218 and 743-854. Baseline antibody screening turned up just a handful of seropositive AZD1222 recipients. Samples come after the peak T cell response, not at day 14.

The table came from immunoSEQ multiplex PCR; TCRdb's copy has only in-frame clones and leaves some out. The sample lists fewer than 150,000 clones, over 90% occurring once. The CDR3 has 15 residues. With 5 bases removed from V and 2 bases from J, the gap between germline ends came to 18 bases. From germline, CDR1 is GTSNPN and CDR2 SVGIG (reference sequence). Remarks on this clone: Antigen: not known.

The specimen was peripheral blood, collected on day 0 of AZD1222 vaccination. The clonotype comes from an adult in good health. The chain is built from TRBV30 and TRBJ2-5, with D possibly TRBD1 on 5 matching bases. DNA for the CDR3: TGTGCCTGGGACGGGCAGGGAAGGCGACAAGAGACCCAGTACTTC. Residues: CAWDGQGRRQETQYF.